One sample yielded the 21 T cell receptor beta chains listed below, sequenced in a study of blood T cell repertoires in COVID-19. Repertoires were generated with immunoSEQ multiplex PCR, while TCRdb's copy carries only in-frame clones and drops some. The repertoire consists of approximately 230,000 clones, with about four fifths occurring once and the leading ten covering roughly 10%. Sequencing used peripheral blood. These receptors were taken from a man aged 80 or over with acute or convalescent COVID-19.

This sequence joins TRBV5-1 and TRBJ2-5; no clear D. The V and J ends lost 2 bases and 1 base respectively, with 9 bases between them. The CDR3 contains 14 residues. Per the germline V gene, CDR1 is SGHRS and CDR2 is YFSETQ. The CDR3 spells CASSFSVVQETQYF. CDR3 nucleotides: TGCGCCAGCAGCTTTAGTGTCGTCCAAGAGACCCAGTACTTC. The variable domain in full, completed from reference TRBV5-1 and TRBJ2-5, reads KAGVTQTPRYLIKTRGQQVTLSCSPISGHRSVSWYQQTPGQGLQFLFEYFSETQRNKGNFPGRFSGRQFSNSRSEMNVSTLELGDSALYLCASSFSVVQETQYFGPGTRLLVL.

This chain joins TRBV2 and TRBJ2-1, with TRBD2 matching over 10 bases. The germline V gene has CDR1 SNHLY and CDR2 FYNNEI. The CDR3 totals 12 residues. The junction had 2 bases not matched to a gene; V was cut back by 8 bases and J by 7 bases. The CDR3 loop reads CASLLAGNEQFF. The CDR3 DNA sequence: TGTGCCAGCCTACTAGCGGGGAATGAGCAGTTCTTC.

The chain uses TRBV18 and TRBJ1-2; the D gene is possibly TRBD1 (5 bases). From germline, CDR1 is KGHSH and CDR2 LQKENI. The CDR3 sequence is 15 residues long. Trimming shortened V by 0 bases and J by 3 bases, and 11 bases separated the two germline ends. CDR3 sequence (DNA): TGTGCCAGCTCACCACCGAGGGCGGGGGACTATGGCTACACCTTC. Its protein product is CASSPPRAGDYGYTF.

The CDR3 DNA follows: TGTGCCAGTAGTCCTAAGACTAGCGGGAGGGCCCTCCTTCGGTATTTT. Residues: CASSPKTSGRALLRYF. The V gene is TRBV19, the J gene TRBJ2-3, with 14 bases aligning to TRBD2. This CDR3 comprises 16 residues. The germline gives CDR1 LNHDA, CDR2 SQIVND (reference sequence). With 5 bases clipped from V and 14 bases from J, the junction kept 15 bases outside the gene matches.

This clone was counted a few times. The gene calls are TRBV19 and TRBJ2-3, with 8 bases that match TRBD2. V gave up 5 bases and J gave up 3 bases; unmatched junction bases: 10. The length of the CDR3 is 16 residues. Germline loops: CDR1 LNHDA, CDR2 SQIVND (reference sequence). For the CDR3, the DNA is TGTGCCAGTAGTTCCTTCTTAGCGGGGTCGACAGATACGCAGTATTTT. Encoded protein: CASSSFLAGSTDTQYF.

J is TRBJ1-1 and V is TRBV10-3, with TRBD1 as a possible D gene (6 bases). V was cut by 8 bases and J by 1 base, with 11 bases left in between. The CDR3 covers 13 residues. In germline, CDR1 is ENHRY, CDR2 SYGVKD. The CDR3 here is CAIGGGWNTEAFF. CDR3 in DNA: TGTGCCATCGGGGGGGGCTGGAACACTGAAGCTTTCTTT.

The CDR3 DNA follows: TGTGCCTGGAGACGACAGGGGGCCAACTATGGCTACACCTTC. Translating it yields CAWRRQGANYGYTF. J is TRBJ1-2 and V is TRBV30; TRBD1 aligns across 10 bases. The junction had 3 bases not matched to a gene; V was cut back by 3 bases and J by 2 bases. The CDR3 runs to 14 residues. Germline V gene lookup returns CDR1 GTSNPN and CDR2 SVGIG (reference sequence).

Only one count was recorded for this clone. The CDR3 sequence is CASSPPWAGGINTDTQYF. For the CDR3, the DNA is TGTGCCAGCAGCCCCCCCTGGGCGGGAGGAATAAACACAGATACGCAGTATTTT. The V gene is TRBV5-5, the J gene TRBJ2-3; 8 bases agree with TRBD2. The germline V gene has CDR1 SGHKS and CDR2 YYEKEE (reference sequence). V trimming: 4 bases; J trimming: 2 bases; junction bases outside the gene matches: 15. The CDR3 runs 18 residues.

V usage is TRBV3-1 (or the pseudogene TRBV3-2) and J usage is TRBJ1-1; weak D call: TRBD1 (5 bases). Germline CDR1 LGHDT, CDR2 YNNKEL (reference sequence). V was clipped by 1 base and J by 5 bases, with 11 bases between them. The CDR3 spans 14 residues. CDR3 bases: TGTGCCAGCAGCCAAGTTGACGGGGGGACTGAAGCTTTCTTT. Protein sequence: CASSQVDGGTEAFF.

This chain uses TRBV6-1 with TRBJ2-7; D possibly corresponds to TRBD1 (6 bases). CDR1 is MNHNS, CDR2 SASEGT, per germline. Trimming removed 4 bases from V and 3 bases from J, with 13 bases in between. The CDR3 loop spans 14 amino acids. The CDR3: CASSVGHGFYEQYF. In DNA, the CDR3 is TGTGCCAGCAGTGTGGGACATGGCTTCTACGAGCAGTACTTC.

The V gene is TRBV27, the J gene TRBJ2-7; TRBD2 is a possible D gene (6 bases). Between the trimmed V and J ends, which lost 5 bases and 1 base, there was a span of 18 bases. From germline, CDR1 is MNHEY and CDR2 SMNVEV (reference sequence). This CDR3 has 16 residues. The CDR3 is CASSTRTIGRSYEQYF. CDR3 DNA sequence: TGTGCCAGCAGTACGAGGACTATAGGGCGATCCTACGAGCAGTACTTC.

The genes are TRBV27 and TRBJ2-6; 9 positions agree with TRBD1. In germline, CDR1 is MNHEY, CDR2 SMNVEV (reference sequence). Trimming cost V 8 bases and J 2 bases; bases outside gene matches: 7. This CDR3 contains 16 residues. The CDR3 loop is CASGRDRVAGANVLTF. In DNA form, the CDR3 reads TGTGCCAGCGGGCGGGACAGGGTGGCTGGGGCCAACGTCCTGACTTTC. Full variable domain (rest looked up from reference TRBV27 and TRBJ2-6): EAQVTQNPRYLITVTGKKLTVTCSQNMNHEYMSWYRQDPGLGLRQIYYSMNVEVTDKGDVPEGYKVSRKEKRNFPLILESPSPNQTSLYFCASGRDRVAGANVLTFGAGSRLTVL.

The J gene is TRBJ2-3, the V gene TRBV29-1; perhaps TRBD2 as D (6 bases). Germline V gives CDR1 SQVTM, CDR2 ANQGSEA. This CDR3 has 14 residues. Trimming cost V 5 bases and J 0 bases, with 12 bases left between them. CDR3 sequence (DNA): TGCAGCGTTTATGGAGGGGCGAGCACAGATACGCAGTATTTT. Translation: CSVYGGASTDTQYF.

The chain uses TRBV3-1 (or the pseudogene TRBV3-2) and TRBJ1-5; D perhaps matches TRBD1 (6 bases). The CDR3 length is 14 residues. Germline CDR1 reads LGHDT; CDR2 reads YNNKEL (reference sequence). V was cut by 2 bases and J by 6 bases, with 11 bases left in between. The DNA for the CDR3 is TGTGCCAGCAGCCAATGGGGGCAGGGTCAGCCCCAGCATTTT. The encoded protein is CASSQWGQGQPQHF.

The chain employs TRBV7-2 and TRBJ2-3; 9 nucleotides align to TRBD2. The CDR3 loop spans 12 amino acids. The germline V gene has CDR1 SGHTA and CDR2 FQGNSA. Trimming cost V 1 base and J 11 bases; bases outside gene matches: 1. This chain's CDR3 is CASSLEAGGQYF. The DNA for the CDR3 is TGTGCCAGCAGCTTAGAAGCGGGGGGGCAGTATTTT.

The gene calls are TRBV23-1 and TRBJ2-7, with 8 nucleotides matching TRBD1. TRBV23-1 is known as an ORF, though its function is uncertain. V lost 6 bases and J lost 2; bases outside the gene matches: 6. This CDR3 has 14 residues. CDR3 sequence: CASRQDRDPYEQYF. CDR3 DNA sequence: TGCGCCAGCAGACAGGACAGGGACCCCTACGAGCAGTACTTC.

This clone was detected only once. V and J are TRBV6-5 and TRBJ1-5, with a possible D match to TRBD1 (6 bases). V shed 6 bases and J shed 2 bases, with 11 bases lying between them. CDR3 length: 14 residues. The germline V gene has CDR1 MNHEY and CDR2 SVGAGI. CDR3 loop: CASSSTGRNQPQHF. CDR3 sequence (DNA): TGTGCCAGCAGCTCTACAGGGCGCAATCAGCCCCAGCATTTT.

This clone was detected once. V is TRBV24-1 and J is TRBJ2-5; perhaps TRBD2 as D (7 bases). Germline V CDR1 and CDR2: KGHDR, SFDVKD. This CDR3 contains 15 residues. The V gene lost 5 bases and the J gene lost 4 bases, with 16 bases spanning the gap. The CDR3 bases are TGTGCCACCAGTGTAGGAGGGGGGGCCGGAGAGACCCAGTACTTC. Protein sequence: CATSVGGGAGETQYF.

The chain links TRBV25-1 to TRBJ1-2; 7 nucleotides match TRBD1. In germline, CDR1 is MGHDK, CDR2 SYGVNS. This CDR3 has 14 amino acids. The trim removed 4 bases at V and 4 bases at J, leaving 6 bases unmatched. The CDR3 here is CASSGDSDTYGYTF. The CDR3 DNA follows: TGTGCCAGCAGTGGGGACAGTGATACCTATGGCTACACCTTC.

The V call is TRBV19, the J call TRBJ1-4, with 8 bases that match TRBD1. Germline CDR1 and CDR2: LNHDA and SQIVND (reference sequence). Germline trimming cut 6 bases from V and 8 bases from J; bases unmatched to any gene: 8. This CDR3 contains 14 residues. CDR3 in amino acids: CASSSGGAGEKLFF. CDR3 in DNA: TGTGCCAGTAGCTCAGGGGGCGCGGGGGAAAAACTGTTTTTT. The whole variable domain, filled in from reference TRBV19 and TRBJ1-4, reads DGGITQSPKYLFRKEGQNVTLSCEQNLNHDAMYWYRQDPGQGLRLIYYSQIVNDFQKGDIAEGYSVSREKKESFPLTVTSAQKNPTAFYLCASSSGGAGEKLFFGSGTQLSVL.

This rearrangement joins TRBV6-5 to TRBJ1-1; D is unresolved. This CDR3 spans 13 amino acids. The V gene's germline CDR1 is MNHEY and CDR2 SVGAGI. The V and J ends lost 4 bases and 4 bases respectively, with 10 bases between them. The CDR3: CASSSPEGTEAFF. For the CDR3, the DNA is TGTGCCAGCAGTTCCCCTGAGGGCACTGAAGCTTTCTTT.